The entry below gives a single TCR beta chain sequence along with its context. No antigen is known for it. These data come from a study of cytomegalovirus exposure and HLA in healthy donors. V lost 4 bases to trimming and J lost 1 base, with 11 bases between them. The CDR3 spans 14 residues. Germline CDR1 reads SGHRS; CDR2 reads YFSETQ. Primers included in the PCR were 60 Vbeta and 13 Jbeta primers. Sequenced by immunoSEQ multiplex PCR; TCRdb stores in-frame clones only, minus some. The table records roughly 150,000 clones, around 80% of them present only once. Overall study results and limits: In a later analysis, a genetic analysis reported fewer productive-TCR N-insertions in an Asian-associated ancestry cluster than the cohort average.

The source of this sequence is a woman between 35 and 50 years old in good health and CMV-seronegative. Sequencing was carried out using PBMCs. V and J are TRBV5-1 and TRBJ1-1; no clear D gene. The CDR3 is CASSGVGKNTEAFF. The CDR3 DNA follows: TGCGCCAGCAGCGGCGTCGGGAAGAACACTGAAGCTTTCTTT.